This T cell receptor beta chain comes out of a study of T cell responses to AZD1222 COVID-19 vaccine. Points from the study as a whole: Donors skewed white British and female; clonal diversity was possibly underestimated.

The repertoire was sequenced with immunoSEQ multiplex PCR; TCRdb's copy has only in-frame clones and lacks some. The sample includes about 150,000 clones, roughly nine tenths of them seen just once. With 4 bases removed from V and 2 bases from J, the gap between germline ends came to 14 bases. This CDR3 has 15 amino acids. Germline CDR1 is MNHNY and CDR2 is SVGAGI (reference sequence). The table lists this clone with a count of one. The antigen remains unidentified. The receptor comes from an adult in good health. The specimen comprised peripheral blood, sampled on day 0 of MenACWY control vaccination. V usage is TRBV6-6 and J usage is TRBJ2-5; either TRBD1 or TRBD2 may fit D (5 bases each). In DNA form, the CDR3 reads TGTGCCAGCAGTTGGGACCAAGGGGTACAAGAGACCCAGTACTTC. Its protein product is CASSWDQGVQETQYF.